This TCR beta chain was retrieved from a study of blood T cell repertoires in COVID-19. Study as a whole: The United States, Italy and Spain supplied acute and convalescent COVID-19 samples. T cells, B-cell-depleted T cells, or PBMCs supplied cDNA or gDNA.

The V gene's germline CDR1 is SNHLY and CDR2 FYNNEI. The length of the CDR3 is 15 residues. Trimming took 6 bases from V and 2 from J; bases not matched to a gene: 6. Profiling relied on immunoSEQ multiplex PCR, and the TCRdb table lists in-frame clones only, not all of them. The sample includes roughly 230,000 clones, about four fifths of them seen just once. The participants were between about 18 and 89 years old and came from fewer than 25 US areas. Sequences were obtained from PBMCs or T cells enriched from blood (not recorded which). The V and J genes are TRBV2 and TRBJ1-5; 8 bases are a match to TRBD1. This TCR derives from a woman aged 55-70 years who had recovered from COVID-19. The DNA of the CDR3 is TGTGCCAGCAGAGCAGGGGGCGCCCGCAATCAGCCCCAGCATTTT. Its protein is CASRAGGARNQPQHF.